Listed below are T cell receptor beta chains from one sample, sequenced in a study of shared clonotypes between healthy human individuals. Profiling relied on immunoSEQ multiplex PCR, and the TCRdb table lists in-frame clones only, not all of them. This table has 400,000 to 550,000 clones, 79% appearing once. The sample was PBMCs. Receptors originate from a woman aged 40 to 50 in good health. Some clones in this sample may be carry-over from other donors' samples. Each CDR3 is given with its conserved first and last residue. The D gene is left open where the match is weak. The listing skips clone size in some rows; elsewhere it reads once, few, many or a size class.

clone_size j_call v_call d_call cdr3_aa cdr3_nt
NA TRBJ2-1 TRBV5-1 TRBD2 CASSLGGRGNEQFF TGCGCCAGCAGCTTGGGCGGGAGAGGCAATGAGCAGTTCTTC
NA TRBJ2-2 TRBV5-1 TRBD1 CASSWTGAGELFF TGCGCCAGCAGCTGGACAGGGGCCGGGGAGCTGTTTTTT
NA TRBJ1-3 TRBV7-9 NA CASSSSGISGNTIYF TGTGCCAGCAGCTCGTCAGGGATTTCTGGAAACACCATATATTTT
NA TRBJ1-1 TRBV6-6 TRBD1 CASSLPRGRGNTEAFF TGTGCCAGCAGCCTCCCGAGGGGGCGGGGGAACACTGAAGCTTTCTTT
NA TRBJ1-2 TRBV9 NA CASSVDSYGYTF TGTGCCAGCAGCGTGGACAGCTATGGCTACACCTTC
NA TRBJ2-5 TRBV18 NA CASSKSPSGQGRRETQYF TGTGCCAGCTCAAAAAGTCCAAGCGGGCAGGGGAGAAGGGAGACCCAGTACTTC
NA TRBJ2-5 TRBV28 NA CASNQPLETQYF TGTGCCAGCAACCAACCTTTAGAGACCCAGTACTTC
NA TRBJ2-2 TRBV29-1 TRBD1 CSASGTANTGELFF TGCAGCGCCTCCGGGACAGCGAACACCGGGGAGCTGTTTTTT
medium-sized TRBJ2-7 TRBV5-1 TRBD2 CASSTSGSRSYEQYF TGCGCCAGCAGTACTAGCGGGAGTAGATCCTACGAGCAGTACTTC
NA TRBJ2-5 TRBV5-5 NA CASSFSGTSGETQYF TGTGCCAGCAGCTTCTCCGGGACCAGCGGAGAGACCCAGTACTTC
NA TRBJ1-1 TRBV15 NA CATSRDQQEAFF TGTGCCACCAGCAGAGATCAGCAAGAAGCTTTCTTT
NA TRBJ2-7 TRBV7-2 NA CASSLEAGGFYEQYF TGTGCCAGCAGCTTAGAGGCCGGTGGATTTTACGAGCAGTACTTC
NA TRBJ1-4 TRBV28 NA CATLGEGATNEKLFF TGTGCCACCCTCGGGGAGGGAGCAACTAATGAAAAACTGTTTTTT
NA TRBJ1-1 TRBV15 NA CATSGITTERTEAFF TGTGCCACCAGCGGAATTACAACGGAGAGGACTGAAGCTTTCTTT
NA TRBJ1-1 TRBV7-2 TRBD1 CASSPRQGAATEAFF TGTGCCAGCAGCCCTCGACAGGGGGCCGCCACTGAAGCTTTCTTT
NA TRBJ2-7 TRBV5-1 NA CASSPDRIRGGHAEQYF TGCGCCAGCAGCCCGGACAGGATCCGGGGGGGACATGCCGAGCAGTACTTC
NA TRBJ2-1 TRBV6-5 NA CASSSSDIAYNEQFF TGTGCCAGCAGTTCCTCTGACATAGCGTACAATGAGCAGTTCTTC
few TRBJ1-1 TRBV30 TRBD1 CAWSVTGGDTEAFF TGTGCCTGGAGTGTAACAGGGGGTGACACTGAAGCTTTCTTT
NA TRBJ2-5 TRBV18 NA CASSPGQQETQYF TGTGCCAGCTCACCGGGTCAACAAGAGACCCAGTACTTC
NA TRBJ2-5 TRBV27 NA CASSSSTEQETQYF TGTGCCAGCAGTTCCTCGACGGAACAAGAGACCCAGTACTTC
few TRBJ2-7 TRBV7-9 NA CASSLGASSYEQYF TGTGCCAGCAGCTTAGGCGCGAGCTCCTACGAGCAGTACTTC
NA TRBJ2-2 TRBV9 NA CASSARGGGTGELFF TGTGCCAGCAGCGCGCGGGGAGGAGGCACCGGGGAGCTGTTTTTT
NA TRBJ1-5 TRBV5-5 NA CASSNTGSGNQPQHF TGTGCCAGCAGCAACACAGGGTCGGGCAATCAGCCCCAGCATTTT
NA TRBJ2-3 TRBV27 NA CASSLSGGALSTQYF TGTGCCAGCAGTTTATCGGGGGGAGCCCTTAGTACGCAGTATTTT
NA TRBJ2-1 TRBV5-1 TRBD2 CAGYGLAGLLSYNEQFF TGCGCCGGTTATGGACTAGCGGGCTTACTCTCCTACAATGAGCAGTTCTTC
few TRBJ2-7 TRBV6-5 NA CASSSDDRPSSYEQYF TGTGCCAGCAGTTCCGATGATAGACCTAGCTCCTACGAGCAGTACTTC
NA TRBJ2-5 TRBV28 NA CASSFIPSVSGTQYF TGTGCCAGCAGTTTCATCCCTAGCGTCTCCGGGACCCAGTACTTC
many TRBJ2-2 TRBV5-4 TRBD1 CASSRGQGLNTGELFF TGTGCCAGCAGCCGGGGACAGGGTTTGAACACCGGGGAGCTGTTTTTT
NA TRBJ2-3 TRBV11-1 NA CAGGEGEDTQYF TGTGCCGGCGGAGAGGGGGAAGATACGCAGTATTTT
once TRBJ2-1 TRBV5-1 TRBD2 CASSLGPLTSGSVNEQFF TGCGCCAGCAGCTTGGGCCCCCTAACTAGCGGGAGTGTCAATGAGCAGTTCTTC
NA TRBJ1-5 TRBV28 NA CASSFRDYGNQPQHF TGTGCCAGCAGTTTCAGGGATTATGGCAATCAGCCCCAGCATTTT
NA TRBJ2-5 TRBV25-1 NA CASRTGPETQYF TGTGCCAGCAGAACAGGTCCGGAGACCCAGTACTTC
once TRBJ2-3 TRBV27 NA CASSTTGDTQYF TGTGCCAGCAGTACAACGGGAGATACGCAGTATTTT
NA TRBJ2-7 TRBV7-2 TRBD2 CASSLVASGTGSYEQYF TGTGCCAGCAGCTTAGTGGCTAGCGGGACCGGTTCCTACGAGCAGTACTTC
NA TRBJ1-5 TRBV28 TRBD1 CASSLWTGDQPQHF TGTGCCAGCAGTTTATGGACAGGGGATCAGCCCCAGCATTTT
few TRBJ1-5 TRBV15 NA CATSRYKNQPQHF TGTGCCACCAGCAGATACAAGAATCAGCCCCAGCATTTT
few TRBJ2-7 TRBV28 NA CASSLGQYEQYF TGTGCCAGCAGTTTAGGACAGTACGAGCAGTACTTC
NA TRBJ1-3 TRBV30 TRBD1 CAAAEGAISGNTIYF TGTGCCGCCGCCGAGGGGGCAATCTCTGGAAACACCATATATTTT
few TRBJ2-2 TRBV9 NA CASSLASGTGELFF TGTGCCAGCAGCCTAGCATCGGGGACCGGGGAGCTGTTTTTT
NA TRBJ2-7 TRBV2 TRBD1 CASSLGTGYEQYF TGTGCCAGCAGTTTAGGGACAGGGTACGAGCAGTACTTC
NA TRBJ2-1 TRBV7-7 TRBD2 CASSAGTSGNNEQFF TGTGCTAGCAGCGCCGGGACTAGCGGAAACAATGAGCAGTTCTTC
NA TRBJ2-1 TRBV27 NA CASSLVALSYNEQFF TGTGCCAGCAGTTTGGTGGCCCTCTCCTACAATGAGCAGTTCTTC
NA TRBJ2-1 TRBV7-3 TRBD2 CASSLEREDEQFF TGTGCCAGCAGCTTAGAGCGGGAGGATGAGCAGTTCTTC
NA TRBJ2-2 TRBV21-1 NA CASTYWRGGPLSYTGELFF TGTGCCAGCACTTATTGGCGGGGAGGGCCTCTGTCGTACACCGGGGAGCTGTTTTTT
NA TRBJ2-1 TRBV4-2 NA CASSQEGTASSYNEQFF TGTGCCAGCAGCCAAGAAGGAACGGCGAGCTCCTACAATGAGCAGTTCTTC